This TCR beta chain derives from a study of cytomegalovirus exposure and HLA in healthy donors listed by TCRdb under 2017. For the study in its entirety: In an earlier analysis of around 540 of the donors, 276 Gb of sequence data and 90 million to 130 million unique TCR beta sequences from about 179 million T cells were reported. The study combined high-throughput TCR immunosequencing, statistical association of individual TCRs with disease status, and machine learning to predict cytomegalovirus infection status. The study profiled the T cell repertoires of hundreds of subjects by immunosequencing and related them to cytomegalovirus serostatus. An earlier analysis of around 580 of the donors used high-throughput TCR beta sequencing to judge whether each TCR beta V gene segment behaved as functional or pseudogenic. Donor age, sex, ethnicity and CMV serostatus were collected together with the repertoire data. In a later genetic analysis, genome-wide SNP genotypes for about 55% of the 666 donors were used, and that subset was treated as a discovery cohort. Because of strong linkage in the cohort, roughly five DR-DQ haplotypes were treated as single units for association and clustering. Across some 400 genotyped donors of the cohort, an average of 235,054 unique TCR beta nucleotide sequences per donor were sequenced, and around 20% of those sequences were non-productive. An early release that covered about 640 HLA-typed donors contained approximately 300 gigabases of sequencing data and 85 million to 100 million unique TCR sequences. The genetic ancestry cluster associated with self-reported Caucasian donors included around four fifths of the 398 genotyped donors. Rather than using new phenotypic data, the later analysis identified candidate immune exposures from TCR beta sequences and from how often those sequences occurred across donors. The study aimed to test whether signatures of past pathogen exposure could be identified by cataloging public T cell receptors. A separate validation cohort of roughly 130 different subjects was used in addition to the 666-subject first cohort. Typing coverage varied by locus: roughly 620-630 donors for A, B, C, DRB1 and DQB1; approximately 500 for DQA1; about 570 for DPA1; 450 to 480 for DPB1. In a later analysis, previously published TCR beta repertoires from 550 to 700 donors were re-analyzed and high-resolution HLA genotyping was added so that TCR occurrence patterns could be studied. Every discovery cohort repertoire had been produced on one sequencing platform. HLA typing included class I and class II loci at four-digit resolution.

Libraries came from the immunoSEQ multiplex PCR assay. A mixture of 60 forward primers for TCR Vbeta segments and 13 reverse primers for TCR Jbeta segments was used in the multiplex PCR. A multiplex PCR assay on genomic DNA amplified the CDR3 region of rearranged TCR beta genes. Amplified TCR beta libraries were sequenced as 87-base-pair reads on the Illumina HiSeq System. The paper's processing steps were these. A later analysis counted about 80 million unique TCR beta chains across the 670 or so repertoires, and 10 million to 11 million of these chains were shared by at least two donors. To remove PCR and sequencing errors, raw reads were error-corrected and collapsed into unique sequences using a nearest-neighbor algorithm that merged closely related sequences. To assign V, D and J gene segments, CDR3 sequences were aligned to IMGT reference sequences. For a sequence to be retained, a match of at least six nucleotides was required to both a V gene segment and a J gene segment. Rearrangements were called productive when the CDR3 lacked stop codons and stayed in frame with V and J; all others were non-productive. CDR3 was defined according to IMGT convention as the region running from the second conserved V-encoded cysteine to the conserved J-encoded phenylalanine. In an earlier analysis of around 570 of the donors, sequences lacking an unambiguous match to a single V gene segment were excluded. In an earlier analysis of some 590 of the donors, V segments were called functional above 56.7% productive rearrangements and were called segregating when the between-donor standard deviation exceeded 5%. A statistical classification framework was built for diagnosing cytomegalovirus status from the catalog of TCR beta chain sequences. V and J gene assignment, in a later analysis, came from comparing TCR nucleotide sequences with IMGT/GENE-DB human TR gene sequences. A later analysis assigned CDR3 sequences and most-parsimonious VDJ recombination scenarios with the TCRdist pipeline. In a later analysis, every TCR beta chain was defined by the combination of its CDR3 amino acid sequence and its V-gene family, and reads without a unique V-gene family were dropped. To address suspected cross-contamination and a sequencing artifact, a later analysis removed approximately 590 highly shared, low-generation-probability nucleotide sequences. For each public chain, a later analysis derived a clonal expansion index from normalized ranks of inferred template counts within each repertoire. In a later analysis, generation probabilities were computed with a VDJ recombination model fitted to out-of-frame rearrangements, and the resulting probabilities were checked against IGoR. Hypergeometric tests were used in a later analysis to score TCR-TCR, TCR-HLA and TCR-CMV co-occurrence, with a repertoire-size bias correction applied to the TCR pairs. To estimate false discovery rates, a later analysis permuted the HLA or CMV assignments 20 times. In a later analysis, co-occurring TCRs were grouped using DBSCAN, with TCRdist sequence similarity added in when clustering inside HLA-allele-positive subsets. Repertoires with fewer than 30,000 or more than 120,000 public chains were left out of co-occurrence clustering, as were about 5 repertoires with anomalous nucleotide sharing. TCRdb holds this immuneACCESS table with in-frame rearrangements only. Some clones are missing; in checked studies, unresolved V genes explain under half, and the rest has no known cause. The V and J calls and the clone size are those of that table, but D and trimming were determined from the DNA. In this sample the table shows 150,000 to 180,000 clones, approximately 80% of which occur a single time. 5.6% of the sample comes from the top ten.

Results and caveats for the whole study, not just this receptor: A cluster of highly shared sequence variants was judged likely to represent a technical artifact of the sequencing pipeline. The presence/absence analyses assumed that sequencing depth was roughly uniform across donors, and that assumption may not be true. A further reported finding was that TCR beta sequences accurately predicted the HLA-A and HLA-B alleles for most subjects in the first cohort. The classifier was reported to diagnose cytomegalovirus status with high specificity and sensitivity in both the original cohort and the validation cohort. According to the authors, the approach could potentially be generalized to other disease states and immunological phenotypes. In vitro tests confirmed that a few of the cytomegalovirus-associated TCR beta chains recognize cytomegalovirus antigens. Compared with the approximately 700-donor mean, donors in an Asian-associated ancestry cluster had fewer N-insertions in productive TCRs, according to a later genetic analysis. In this cohort, only TCR beta chains were sequenced, and detectable features were limited by the absence of alpha or paired-chain data. Because some donors lacked HLA typing at each locus, the association tests relied only on the typed subset. Because counts were too low, seventeen rarely observed V segments, including chromosome 9 orphons, were excluded from the earlier analysis of around 590 of the donors. In a later genetic analysis, a missense DCLRE1C variant was associated with V-gene and J-gene trimming of TCR beta chains, and the association was replicated in an independent cohort. When HLA alleles, especially DR and DQ, strongly co-occurred, TCR associations were difficult to assign to individual alleles. The 87-base-pair reads could not distinguish some IMGT-functional V segments, including TRBV6-2 and TRBV6-3, so those segments were excluded. A later analysis found that HLA-associated TCR beta chains were more clonally expanded and had lower generation probabilities than equally common non-associated chains. Several of the top co-occurrence clusters appeared to be linked to parvovirus B19, influenza, CMV and Epstein-Barr virus, according to a later analysis. Correlated functional status among segregating V segments might reflect linkage disequilibrium, but an unknown experimental factor could not be ruled out. Specific HLA alleles were associated with roughly 17,000 TCR beta sequences at a false discovery rate of 0.05 in a later analysis. In an earlier analysis of more than 450 of the donors, most TCR beta V segments were observed in productive rearrangements about 87% or about 30% of the time, broadly matching IMGT annotations. According to a later analysis, TCR association rates differed among HLA loci, with DRB1 alleles showing the most associated TCRs and HLA-C alleles showing the fewest. A total of 150 or so TCR beta chains were listed by the study as associated with cytomegalovirus. Most TCR sequences were observed very rarely across donors, whereas some public TCRs were present in many individuals. In a later analysis, most CMV-associated TCR beta chains were found to appear HLA-restricted, with HLA associations seemingly driven largely by CMV exposure. For the cohort, immune exposure information was limited to CMV serostatus.

In total, around 600 healthy bone marrow donors made up the cohort. All cohort members were sampled while nominally healthy, although unrecorded immune exposures were likely present. The donor tested CMV seropositive, placing the donor among the 250 to 350 seropositive members of the cohort. A peripheral blood sample was provided by each donor, and peripheral blood mononuclear cells were used for TCR beta sequencing. Genomic DNA was extracted from the blood cell samples with the Qiagen DNeasy Blood Extraction Kit. Details on this clone: Which antigen it targets is not known. Base qualities are not provided; no much larger clone lies one nucleotide away.

Here V drops 3 bases and J drops 8 bases, and the junction holds 10 bases not matched to any gene. Looking up the germline V gene (reference sequence) yields CDR1 LNHNV and CDR2 YYDKDF. Inclusive of the bounding cysteine and phenylalanine, the CDR3 is 16 residues long. Only the CDR3 part of the read is kept: 48 bases, read in frame from the first base. The sequenced sample was PBMCs. This clonotype was obtained from a woman in her forties in good health and CMV-seropositive. The chain couples TRBV15 to TRBJ2-1, and 10 bases in between align with TRBD2. The DNA sequence is TGTGCCACCAGCAGGGGGGGAACTAGCGGGGCAGATGAGCAGTTCTTC. Its translation is CATSRGGTSGADEQFF.